Listed below are T cell receptor beta chains from one sample, sequenced in a study of cytomegalovirus exposure and HLA in healthy donors. Assay used: immunoSEQ multiplex PCR; TCRdb lists only in-frame clones, some missing. Among around 110,000 clones listed, around 70% were seen once. The sequenced sample was PBMCs. The origin of the receptors is a man aged 25-45 years in good health and CMV-seropositive. Each CDR3 is given with its conserved first and last residue. A D gene is named only where the DNA matches it firmly.

V gene,CDR3 length,D gene,J gene,CDR3 protein
TRBV6-6,14,TRBD1,TRBJ1-2,CASSYGQGARGYTF
TRBV2,14,TRBD1,TRBJ2-7,CASSDQGAMDEQYF
TRBV7-9,14,.,TRBJ2-6,CARELVSGANVLTF
TRBV19,12,TRBD2,TRBJ2-5,CASSVTSGEQYF
TRBV4-3,14,TRBD1,TRBJ1-1,CASSQDRRTGQAFF
TRBV7-2,15,.,TRBJ2-7,CASSQRGGRFLEQYF
TRBV6-5,14,TRBD1,TRBJ1-5,CASSPRDRAQPQHF
TRBV19,14,.,TRBJ1-4,CASSIPGSNEKLFF
TRBV5-4,14,.,TRBJ2-5,CASSRKGVQETQYF
TRBV7-9,12,.,TRBJ1-2,CASSRESYGYTF
TRBV6-5,12,.,TRBJ2-1,CASSDRYNEQFF
TRBV7-2,12,.,TRBJ1-4,CASSLNSEKLFF
TRBV19,16,TRBD1,TRBJ1-5,CASSIRGQGRAEPQHF
TRBV12-5,14,.,TRBJ2-1,CASEVRGPYNEQFF
TRBV7-3,13,TRBD1,TRBJ2-1,CASSSDRGDEQFF
TRBV25-1,15,TRBD1,TRBJ1-4,CASSRIGQGIGKLFF
TRBV7-9,14,.,TRBJ2-7,CASSFGGDSASIKF
TRBV28,12,.,TRBJ1-6,CASRAPNSPLHF
TRBV11-2,15,.,TRBJ1-4,CASSRTRAANEKLFF
TRBV20-1,11,.,TRBJ2-5,CSANPRETQYF
TRBV7-9,19,TRBD2,TRBJ2-6,CASSTGGLAGPSGANVLTF
TRBV5-6,17,.,TRBJ2-1,CASSLVGGGGSVDEQFF
TRBV19,13,.,TRBJ1-2,CASSGPRFGGYTF
TRBV25-1,11,TRBD2,TRBJ2-1,CATGLAYEQFF
TRBV7-9,16,.,TRBJ1-4,CASSLDLAGLGEKLFF
TRBV19,14,TRBD1,TRBJ2-2,CASRRTGAAGELFF
TRBV18,13,TRBD1,TRBJ2-7,CASSPPTGAEQYF